The 10 T cell receptor beta chains reported below all come from one sample, sequenced in a study of beta chain features in type 1 diabetes. General study points: A moderate, significant TCRB CDR3 shortening appeared in type 1 diabetes across four CD4+ subsets.

Expressed TCRB transcripts were sequenced after all isolated RNA was converted to cDNA. Assay: immunoSEQ multiplex PCR; the TCRdb copy retains only in-frame clones and omits some. Counted here are about 640,000 clones, roughly an eighth occurring once; the ten biggest clones make up around 0.12%. What these receptors recognize is not known. Sequenced input: naive CD4+ T cells from blood. The receptors come from a man aged 30 to 39 with type 1 diabetes.

The rearrangement links TRBV2 to TRBJ2-3; D gene uncertain. This CDR3 has 14 amino acids. In germline, CDR1 is SNHLY, CDR2 FYNNEI. Between the trimmed V and J ends, which lost 2 bases and 4 bases, there was a span of 10 bases. The CDR3 region has the DNA TGTGCCAGCAGTGAAACCAGACACGCAGATACGCAGTATTTT. Its protein product is CASSETRHADTQYF. Based on the CDR3 plus reference TRBV2 and TRBJ2-3, the full variable domain is EPEVTQTPSHQVTQMGQEVILRCVPISNHLYFYWYRQILGQKVEFLVSFYNNEISEKSEIFDDQFSVERPDGSNFTLKIRSTKLEDSAMYFCASSETRHADTQYFGPGTRLTVL.

The rearrangement joins TRBV10-1 to TRBJ2-2, with a weak D call TRBD2 (6 bases). The CDR3 length is 14 residues. CDR1 and CDR2 (germline): WNHNN, SYGVQD (reference sequence). The V end was cut by 8 bases, the J end by 2 bases, with 12 bases between. In DNA, the CDR3 is TGCGCCAGCGCTGGGGGGATTAACACCGGGGAGCTGTTTTTT. This gives the protein CASAGGINTGELFF.

The rearrangement uses TRBV9 and TRBJ1-2; a weak D match, TRBD1 (5 bases). The CDR3 consists of 13 residues. Germline loops: CDR1 SGDLS, CDR2 YYNGEE. Trimming removed 4 bases at V and 4 bases at J, with 11 bases between. Here the CDR3 DNA reads TGTGCCAGCAGCAATCCGGGGGGCTATGGCTACACCTTC. This translates into CASSNPGGYGYTF.

This clone was observed a handful of times. V usage is TRBV14 and J usage is TRBJ1-6; 10 bases line up with TRBD1. Germline V gene sequence: CDR1 SGHDN, CDR2 FVKESK. Losses at the gene ends were 5 bases for V and 9 bases for J; bases not matched to a gene: 4. This CDR3 region has 14 residues. The CDR3 DNA follows: TGTGCCAGCAGCGCGGGACAGGGGAGTTCACCCCTCCACTTT. This sequence encodes CASSAGQGSSPLHF.

The V gene is TRBV19, the J gene TRBJ2-1; D is uncertain. CDR3 size: 14 residues. V was pared by 5 bases and J by 0 bases, with 8 bases between. CDR1 is LNHDA and CDR2 is SQIVND in the germline V gene (reference sequence). CDR3 in amino acids: CASSVQSSYNEQFF. CDR3 nucleotide sequence: TGTGCCAGTAGTGTTCAGAGCTCCTACAATGAGCAGTTCTTC. Full variable domain (remainder filled in from reference TRBV19 and TRBJ2-1): DGGITQSPKYLFRKEGQNVTLSCEQNLNHDAMYWYRQDPGQGLRLIYYSQIVNDFQKGDIAEGYSVSREKKESFPLTVTSAQKNPTAFYLCASSVQSSYNEQFFGPGTRLTVL.

In this sample, this clone turned up a few times. The V call is TRBV7-3, the J call TRBJ2-1; TRBD2 matches at 8 bases. Trimming took 5 bases from V and 8 from J; bases not matched to a gene: 8. This CDR3 has 14 residues. Looked up from germline, CDR1 is SGHTA and CDR2 is FQGTGA. As DNA, the CDR3 is TGTGCCAGCAGCCGCTCCCTACTAGCGGATGAGCAGTTCTTC. This translates into CASSRSLLADEQFF.

This clone was detected only a few times. The gene calls are TRBV29-1 and TRBJ2-1; tentatively, D is TRBD2 (6 bases). The V and J ends lost 6 bases and 6 bases respectively, with 9 bases between them. Germline V gene lookup returns CDR1 SQVTM and CDR2 ANQGSEA. The CDR3 length is 11 residues. The CDR3 DNA follows: TGCAGCGTGGGACTTCTCAATGAGCAGTTCTTC. It translates to CSVGLLNEQFF.

This clone was recorded a few times. Different DNA sequences within this sample yield the same CDR3. DNA of the CDR3: TGTGCCAGCAGCGTTGACCAAGAGACCCAGTACTTC. This codes for CASSVDQETQYF. The chain is built from TRBV9 and TRBJ2-5; D is ambiguous. The length of the CDR3 is 12 residues. Germline CDR1 and CDR2: SGDLS and YYNGEE. With 2 bases removed from V and 0 bases from J, the gap between germline ends came to 2 bases.

The chain recombines TRBV6-5 with TRBJ1-2, with a weak D call TRBD1 (5 bases). With 6 bases removed from V and 3 bases from J, the gap between germline ends came to 17 bases. The CDR3 loop spans 15 amino acids. Germline V gives CDR1 MNHEY, CDR2 SVGAGI. CDR3 amino acids: CASSPSRGAHYGYTF. For the CDR3, the DNA is TGTGCCAGCAGCCCCTCAAGGGGCGCTCACTATGGCTACACCTTC.

This clone was found a few times. The chain joins TRBV27 to TRBJ1-4; D is possibly TRBD1 (6 bases). Trimming shortened V by 5 bases and J by 8 bases, and 15 bases separated the two germline ends. Germline-derived CDR1 and CDR2 are MNHEY and SMNVEV (reference sequence). The CDR3 runs 14 residues. The CDR3 nucleotides read TGTGCCAGCAGTCTCGCAGGGGCTGAGGAAAAACTGTTTTTT. Translation: CASSLAGAEEKLFF.